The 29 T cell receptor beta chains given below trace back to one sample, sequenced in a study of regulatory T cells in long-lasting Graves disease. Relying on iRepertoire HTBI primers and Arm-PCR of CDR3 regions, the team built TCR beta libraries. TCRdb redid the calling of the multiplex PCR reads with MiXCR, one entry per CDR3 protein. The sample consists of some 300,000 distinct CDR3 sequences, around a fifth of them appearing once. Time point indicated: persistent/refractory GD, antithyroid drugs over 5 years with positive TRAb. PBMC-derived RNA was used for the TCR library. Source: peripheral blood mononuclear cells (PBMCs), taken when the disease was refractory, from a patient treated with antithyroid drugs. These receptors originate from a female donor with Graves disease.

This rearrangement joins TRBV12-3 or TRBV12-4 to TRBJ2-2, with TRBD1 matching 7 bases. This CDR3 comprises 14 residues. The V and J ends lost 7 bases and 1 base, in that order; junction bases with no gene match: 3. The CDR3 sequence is CASNRQGNTGELFF. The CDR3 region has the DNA TGTGCCAGCAACCGACAGGGGAACACCGGGGAGCTGTTTTTT.

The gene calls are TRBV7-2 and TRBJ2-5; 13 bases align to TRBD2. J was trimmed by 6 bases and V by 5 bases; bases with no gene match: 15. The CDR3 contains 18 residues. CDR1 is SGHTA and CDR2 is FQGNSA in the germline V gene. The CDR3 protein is CASSQDPGLAGEGKTQYF. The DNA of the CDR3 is TGTGCCAGCAGCCAAGATCCCGGACTAGCGGGAGAAGGAAAGACCCAGTACTTC.

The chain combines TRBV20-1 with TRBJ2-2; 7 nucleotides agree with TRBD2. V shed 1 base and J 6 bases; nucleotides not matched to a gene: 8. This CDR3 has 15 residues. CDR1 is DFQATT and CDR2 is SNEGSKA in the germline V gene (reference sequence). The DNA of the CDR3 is TGCAGTGCTAGAGTTCGCGGGAGAGTGGCCGGGGAGCTGTTTTTT. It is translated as CSARVRGRVAGELFF.

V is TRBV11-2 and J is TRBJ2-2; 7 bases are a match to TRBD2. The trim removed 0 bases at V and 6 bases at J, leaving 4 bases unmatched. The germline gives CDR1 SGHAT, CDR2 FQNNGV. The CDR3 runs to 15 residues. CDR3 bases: TGTGCCAGCAGCTTAGAGGGGAGGGCCCCCGGGGAGCTGTTTTTT. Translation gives CASSLEGRAPGELFF.

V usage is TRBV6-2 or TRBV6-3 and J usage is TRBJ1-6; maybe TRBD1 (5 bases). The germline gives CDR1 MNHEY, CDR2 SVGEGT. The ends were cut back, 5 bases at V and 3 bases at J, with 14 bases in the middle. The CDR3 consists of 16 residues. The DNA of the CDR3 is TGTGCCAGCAGTCGAACCCCGGGACTCTATAATTCACCCCTCCACTTT. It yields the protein CASSRTPGLYNSPLHF.

The CDR3 DNA sequence: TGTGCCTGGAGGGAGGGGCCCGGGGAGCTGTTTTTT. This translates into CAWREGPGELFF. V and J are TRBV30 and TRBJ2-2; D is possibly TRBD2 (6 bases). The CDR3 has 12 amino acids. V was cut by 3 bases and J by 6 bases, with 8 bases left in between. Germline CDR1 reads GTSNPN; CDR2 reads SVGIG (reference sequence).

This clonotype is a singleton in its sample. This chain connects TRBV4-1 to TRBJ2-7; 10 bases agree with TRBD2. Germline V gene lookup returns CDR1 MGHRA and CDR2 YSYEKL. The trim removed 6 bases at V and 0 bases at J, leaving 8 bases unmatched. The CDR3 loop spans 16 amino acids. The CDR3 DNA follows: TGCGCCAGCAGTCGGTGGACTAGCGGAAACTCCTACGAGCAGTACTTC. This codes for CASSRWTSGNSYEQYF.

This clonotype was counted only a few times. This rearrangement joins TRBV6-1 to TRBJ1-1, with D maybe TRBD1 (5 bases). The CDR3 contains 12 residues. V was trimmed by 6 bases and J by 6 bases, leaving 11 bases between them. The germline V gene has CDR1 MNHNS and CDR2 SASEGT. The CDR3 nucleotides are TGTGCCAGCAGGGGGGGACCAGCTGAAGCTTTCTTT. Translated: CASRGGPAEAFF.

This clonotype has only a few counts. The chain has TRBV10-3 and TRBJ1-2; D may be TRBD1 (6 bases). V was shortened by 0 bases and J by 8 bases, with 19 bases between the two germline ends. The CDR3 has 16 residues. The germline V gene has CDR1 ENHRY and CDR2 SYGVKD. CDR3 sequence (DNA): TGTGCCATCAGTGAGTCGATTTTAGGGGACACCGGGGGCTACACCTTC. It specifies CAISESILGDTGGYTF.

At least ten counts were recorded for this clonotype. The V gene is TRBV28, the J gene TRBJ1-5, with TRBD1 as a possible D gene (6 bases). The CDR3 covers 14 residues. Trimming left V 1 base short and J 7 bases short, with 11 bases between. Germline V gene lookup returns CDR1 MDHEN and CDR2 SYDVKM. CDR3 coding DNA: TGTGCCAGCAGTTTATCAGGGGATTGGCAGCCCCAGCATTTT. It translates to CASSLSGDWQPQHF. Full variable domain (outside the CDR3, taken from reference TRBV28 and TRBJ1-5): DVKVTQSSRYLVKRTGEKVFLECVQDMDHENMFWYRQDPGLGLRLIYFSYDVKMKEKGDIPEGYSVSREKKERFSLILESASTNQTSMYLCASSLSGDWQPQHFGDGTRLSIL.

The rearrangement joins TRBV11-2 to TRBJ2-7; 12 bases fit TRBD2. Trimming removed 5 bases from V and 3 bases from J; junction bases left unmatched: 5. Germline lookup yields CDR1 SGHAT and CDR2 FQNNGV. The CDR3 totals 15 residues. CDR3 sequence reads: CASSVRLAGDYEQYF. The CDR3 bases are TGTGCCAGCAGCGTCAGACTAGCGGGAGACTACGAGCAGTACTTC.

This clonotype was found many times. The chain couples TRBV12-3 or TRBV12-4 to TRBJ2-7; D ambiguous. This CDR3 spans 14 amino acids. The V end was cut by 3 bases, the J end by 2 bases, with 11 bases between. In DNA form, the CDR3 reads TGTGCCAGCAGTTTCTCCTTGGTCCCCTACGAGCAGTACTTC. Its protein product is CASSFSLVPYEQYF.

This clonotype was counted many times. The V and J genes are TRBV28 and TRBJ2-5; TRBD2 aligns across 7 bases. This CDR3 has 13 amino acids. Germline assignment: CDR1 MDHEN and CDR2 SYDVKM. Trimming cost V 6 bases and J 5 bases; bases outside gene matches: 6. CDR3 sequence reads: CASRLPGGETQYF. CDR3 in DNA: TGTGCCAGCAGACTGCCCGGGGGGGAGACCCAGTACTTC. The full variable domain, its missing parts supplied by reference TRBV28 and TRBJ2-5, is DVKVTQSSRYLVKRTGEKVFLECVQDMDHENMFWYRQDPGLGLRLIYFSYDVKMKEKGDIPEGYSVSREKKERFSLILESASTNQTSMYLCASRLPGGETQYFGPGTRLLVL.

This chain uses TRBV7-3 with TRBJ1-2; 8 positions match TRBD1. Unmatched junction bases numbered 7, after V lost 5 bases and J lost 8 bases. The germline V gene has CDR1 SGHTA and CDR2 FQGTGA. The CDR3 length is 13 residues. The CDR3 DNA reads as TGTGCCAGCAGCGACGAGACAGGGGTAGGCTACACCTTC. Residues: CASSDETGVGYTF.

The CDR3 region has the DNA TGTGCCAGCAGCCTCAGGGGTGATGGTGAAAAACTGTTTTTT. It encodes CASSLRGDGEKLFF. The genes are TRBV7-9 and TRBJ1-4, with a tentative D call TRBD1 (6 bases). CDR3 size: 14 residues. The V gene's germline CDR1 is SEHNR and CDR2 FQNEAQ (reference sequence). Trimming removed 5 bases at V and 7 bases at J, with 14 bases between.

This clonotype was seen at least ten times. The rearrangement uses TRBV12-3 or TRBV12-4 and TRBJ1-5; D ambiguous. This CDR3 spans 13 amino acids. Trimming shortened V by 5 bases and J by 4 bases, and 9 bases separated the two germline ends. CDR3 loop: CASSPGPNQPQHF. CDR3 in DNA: TGTGCCAGCAGTCCCGGGCCAAATCAGCCCCAGCATTTT.

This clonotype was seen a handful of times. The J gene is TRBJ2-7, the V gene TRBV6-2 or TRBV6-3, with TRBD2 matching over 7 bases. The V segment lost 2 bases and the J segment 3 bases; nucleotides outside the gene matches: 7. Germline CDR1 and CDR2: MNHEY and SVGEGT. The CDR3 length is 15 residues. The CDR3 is CASSYGSGGSYEQYF. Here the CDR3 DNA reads TGTGCCAGCAGTTACGGATCGGGCGGGAGCTACGAGCAGTACTTC.

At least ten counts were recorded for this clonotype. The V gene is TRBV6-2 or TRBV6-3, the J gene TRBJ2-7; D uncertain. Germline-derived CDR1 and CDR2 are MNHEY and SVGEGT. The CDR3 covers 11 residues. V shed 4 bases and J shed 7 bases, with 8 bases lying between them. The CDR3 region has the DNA TGTGCCAGCAGTTCCACGGTAGAGCAGTACTTC. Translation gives CASSSTVEQYF.

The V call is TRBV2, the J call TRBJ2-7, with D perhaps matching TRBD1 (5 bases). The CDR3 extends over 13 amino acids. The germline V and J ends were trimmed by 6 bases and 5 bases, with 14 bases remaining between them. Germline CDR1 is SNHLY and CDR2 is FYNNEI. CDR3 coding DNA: TGTGCCAGCAGGTCGACAGTGCTTAACGAGCAGTACTTC. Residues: CASRSTVLNEQYF.

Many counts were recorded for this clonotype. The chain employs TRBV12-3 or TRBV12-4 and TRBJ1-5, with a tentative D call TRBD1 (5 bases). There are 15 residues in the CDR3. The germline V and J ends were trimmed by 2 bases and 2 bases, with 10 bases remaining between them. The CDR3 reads CASSLQGLGNQPQHF. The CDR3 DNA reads TGTGCCAGCAGTTTACAGGGTCTCGGCAATCAGCCCCAGCATTTT.

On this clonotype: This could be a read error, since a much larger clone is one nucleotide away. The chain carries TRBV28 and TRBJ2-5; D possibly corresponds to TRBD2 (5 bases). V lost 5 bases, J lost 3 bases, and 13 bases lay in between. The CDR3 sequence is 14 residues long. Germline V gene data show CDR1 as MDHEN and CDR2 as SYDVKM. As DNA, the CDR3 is TGTGCCAGCAGTCTGACGGACGGGGAAGAGACCCAGTACTTC. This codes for CASSLTDGEETQYF.

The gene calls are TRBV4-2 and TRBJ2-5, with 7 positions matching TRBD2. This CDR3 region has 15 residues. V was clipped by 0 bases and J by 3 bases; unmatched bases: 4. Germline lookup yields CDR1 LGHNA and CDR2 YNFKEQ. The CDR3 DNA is TGTGCCAGCAGCCAAGAGGGGGGGGTCGAAGAGACCCAGTACTTC. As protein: CASSQEGGVEETQYF.

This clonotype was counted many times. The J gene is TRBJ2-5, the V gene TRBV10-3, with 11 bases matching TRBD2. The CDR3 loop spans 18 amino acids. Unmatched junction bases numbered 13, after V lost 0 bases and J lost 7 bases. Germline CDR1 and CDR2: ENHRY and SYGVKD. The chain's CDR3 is CAISESFRLAGLLGTQYF. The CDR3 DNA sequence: TGTGCCATCAGTGAGTCGTTCAGACTAGCGGGACTACTAGGGACCCAGTACTTC.

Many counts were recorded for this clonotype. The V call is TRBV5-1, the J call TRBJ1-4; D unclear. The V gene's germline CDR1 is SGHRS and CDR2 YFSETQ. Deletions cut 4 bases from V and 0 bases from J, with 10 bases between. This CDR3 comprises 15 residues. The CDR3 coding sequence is TGCGCCAGCAGCCCGGAGGGAGCAACTAATGAAAAACTGTTTTTT. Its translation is CASSPEGATNEKLFF.

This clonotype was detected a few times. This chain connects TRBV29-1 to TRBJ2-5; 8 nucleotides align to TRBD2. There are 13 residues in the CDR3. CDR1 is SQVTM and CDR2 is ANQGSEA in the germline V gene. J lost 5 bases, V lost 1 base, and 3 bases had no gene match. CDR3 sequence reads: CSVEAGGGETQYF. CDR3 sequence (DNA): TGCAGCGTTGAAGCGGGAGGGGGTGAGACCCAGTACTTC.

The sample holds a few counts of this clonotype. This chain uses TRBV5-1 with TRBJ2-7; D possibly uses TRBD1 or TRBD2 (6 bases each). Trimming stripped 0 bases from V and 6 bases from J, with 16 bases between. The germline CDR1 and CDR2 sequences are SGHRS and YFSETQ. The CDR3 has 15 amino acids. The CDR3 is CASSLAGDWRVEQYF. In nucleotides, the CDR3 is TGCGCCAGCAGCTTGGCAGGGGACTGGAGGGTCGAGCAGTACTTC.

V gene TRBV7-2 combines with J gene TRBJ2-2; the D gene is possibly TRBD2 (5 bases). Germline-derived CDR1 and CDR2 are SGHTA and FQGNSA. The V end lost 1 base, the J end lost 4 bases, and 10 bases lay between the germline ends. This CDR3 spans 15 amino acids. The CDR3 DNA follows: TGTGCCAGCAGCTTAGTTGTAGGGAGCACCGGGGAGCTGTTTTTT. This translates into CASSLVVGSTGELFF.

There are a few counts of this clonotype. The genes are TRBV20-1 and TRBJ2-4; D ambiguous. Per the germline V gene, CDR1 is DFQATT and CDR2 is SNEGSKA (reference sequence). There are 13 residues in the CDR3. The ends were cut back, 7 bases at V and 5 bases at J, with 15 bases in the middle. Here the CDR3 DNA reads TGCAGTGTTTCAAGTCCGGCCCAAAACATTCAGTACTTC. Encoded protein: CSVSSPAQNIQYF.

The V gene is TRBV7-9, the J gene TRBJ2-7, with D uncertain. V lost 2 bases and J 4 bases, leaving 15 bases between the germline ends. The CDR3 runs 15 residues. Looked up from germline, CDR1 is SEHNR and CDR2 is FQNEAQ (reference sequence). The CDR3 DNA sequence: TGTGCCAGCAGCTTATTCGGACCCCTCCCATACGAGCAGTACTTC. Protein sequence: CASSLFGPLPYEQYF. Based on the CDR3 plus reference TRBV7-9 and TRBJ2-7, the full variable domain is DTGVSQNPRHKITKRGQNVTFRCDPISEHNRLYWYRQTLGQGPEFLTYFQNEAQLEKSRLLSDRFSAERPKGSFSTLEIQRTEQGDSAMYLCASSLFGPLPYEQYFGPGTRLTVT.